Below, one T cell receptor (beta chain) is given with its context. What it binds is not known. Germline V CDR1 and CDR2: MNHEY, SMNVEV (reference sequence). V lost 2 bases, J lost 4 bases, and 15 bases lay in between. The CDR3 length is 16 residues. This sample was taken from a study of cytomegalovirus exposure and HLA in healthy donors. About the study: An early data release held tens of millions of unique TCRs from HLA-typed donors. Findings of the study overall: Beyond CMV serostatus, there was no information to go on about immune exposure. DRB1 had the most TCR associations and HLA-C the fewest, a later analysis found, with rates varying by HLA locus.

This PCR relied on a set of 60 Vbeta primers and 13 Jbeta primers. Profiled with immunoSEQ multiplex PCR; TCRdb holds only in-frame clones, not every one. The table includes roughly 76,000 clones, roughly 90% detected once. The sequenced sample was PBMCs. This chain links TRBV27 with TRBJ1-5; D is possibly TRBD1 (5 bases). This receptor was identified in a woman aged 25 to 39 in good health and CMV-seronegative. The CDR3 DNA reads as TGTGCCAGCAGTTTAAGGGGTGCCCTTCGTAATCAGCCCCAGCATTTT. Encoded protein: CASSLRGALRNQPQHF.